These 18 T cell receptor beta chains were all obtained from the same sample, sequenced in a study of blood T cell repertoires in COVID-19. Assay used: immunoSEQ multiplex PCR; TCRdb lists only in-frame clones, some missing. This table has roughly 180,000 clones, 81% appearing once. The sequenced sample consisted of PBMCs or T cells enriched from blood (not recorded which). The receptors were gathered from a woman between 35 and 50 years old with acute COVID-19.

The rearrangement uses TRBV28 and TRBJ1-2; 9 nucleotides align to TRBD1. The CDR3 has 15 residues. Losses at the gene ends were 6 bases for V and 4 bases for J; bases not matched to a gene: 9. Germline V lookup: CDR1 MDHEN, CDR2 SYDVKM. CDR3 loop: CASRRRQGGSYGYTF. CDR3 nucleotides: TGTGCCAGCAGACGCAGACAGGGGGGAAGCTATGGCTACACCTTC.

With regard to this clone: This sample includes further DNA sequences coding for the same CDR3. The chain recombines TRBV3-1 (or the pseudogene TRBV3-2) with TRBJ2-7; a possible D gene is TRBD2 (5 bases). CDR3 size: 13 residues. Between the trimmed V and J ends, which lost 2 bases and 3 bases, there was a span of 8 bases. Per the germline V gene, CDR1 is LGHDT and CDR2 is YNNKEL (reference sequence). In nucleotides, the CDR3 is TGTGCCAGCAGCCAACAAGGGAGCTACGAGCAGTACTTC. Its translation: CASSQQGSYEQYF.

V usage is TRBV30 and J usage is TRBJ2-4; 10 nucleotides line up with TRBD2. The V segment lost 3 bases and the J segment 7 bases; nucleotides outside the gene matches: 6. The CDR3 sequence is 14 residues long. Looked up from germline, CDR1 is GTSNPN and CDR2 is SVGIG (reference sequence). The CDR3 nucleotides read TGTGCCTGGAGCTTAGCGGGAGGTGGGAACATTCAGTACTTC. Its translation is CAWSLAGGGNIQYF.

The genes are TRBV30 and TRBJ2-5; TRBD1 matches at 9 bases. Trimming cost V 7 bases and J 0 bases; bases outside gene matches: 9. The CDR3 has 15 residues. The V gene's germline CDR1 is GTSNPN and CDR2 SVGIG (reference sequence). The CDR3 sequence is CALTGTGYYQETQYF. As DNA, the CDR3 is TGTGCCTTGACCGGGACAGGGTACTACCAAGAGACCCAGTACTTC.

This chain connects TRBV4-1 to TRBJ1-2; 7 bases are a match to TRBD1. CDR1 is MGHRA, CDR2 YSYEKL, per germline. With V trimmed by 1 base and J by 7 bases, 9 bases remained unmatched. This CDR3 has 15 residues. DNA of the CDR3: TGCGCCAGCAGCCAAGGCGGGACAGCCAGTCCTGGCTACACCTTC. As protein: CASSQGGTASPGYTF.

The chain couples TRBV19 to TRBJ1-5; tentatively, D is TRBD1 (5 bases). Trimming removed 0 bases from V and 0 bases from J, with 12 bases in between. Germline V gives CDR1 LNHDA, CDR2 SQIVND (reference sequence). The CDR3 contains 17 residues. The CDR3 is CASSIDPGGNSNQPQHF. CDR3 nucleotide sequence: TGTGCCAGTAGTATAGACCCGGGGGGGAATAGCAATCAGCCCCAGCATTTT. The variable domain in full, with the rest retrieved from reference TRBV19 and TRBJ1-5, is DGGITQSPKYLFRKEGQNVTLSCEQNLNHDAMYWYRQDPGQGLRLIYYSQIVNDFQKGDIAEGYSVSREKKESFPLTVTSAQKNPTAFYLCASSIDPGGNSNQPQHFGDGTRLSIL.

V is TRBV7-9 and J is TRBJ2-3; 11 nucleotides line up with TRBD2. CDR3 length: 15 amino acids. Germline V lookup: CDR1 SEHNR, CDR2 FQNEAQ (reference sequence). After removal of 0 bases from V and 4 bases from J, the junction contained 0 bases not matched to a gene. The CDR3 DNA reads TGTGCCAGCAGCTTAGCACTAGCGGGAGCAGATACGCAGTATTTT. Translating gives CASSLALAGADTQYF. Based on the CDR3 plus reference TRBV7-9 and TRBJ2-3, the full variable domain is DTGVSQNPRHKITKRGQNVTFRCDPISEHNRLYWYRQTLGQGPEFLTYFQNEAQLEKSRLLSDRFSAERPKGSFSTLEIQRTEQGDSAMYLCASSLALAGADTQYFGPGTRLTVL.

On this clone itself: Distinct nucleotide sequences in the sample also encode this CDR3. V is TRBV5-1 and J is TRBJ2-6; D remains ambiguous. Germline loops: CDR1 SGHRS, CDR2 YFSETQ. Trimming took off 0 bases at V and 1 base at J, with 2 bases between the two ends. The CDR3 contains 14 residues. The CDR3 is CASSLASGANVLTF. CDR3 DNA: TGCGCCAGCAGCTTGGCGTCTGGGGCCAACGTCCTGACTTTC.

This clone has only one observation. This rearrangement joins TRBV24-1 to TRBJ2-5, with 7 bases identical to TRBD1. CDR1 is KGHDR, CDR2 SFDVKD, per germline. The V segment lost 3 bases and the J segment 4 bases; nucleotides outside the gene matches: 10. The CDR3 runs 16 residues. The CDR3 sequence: CATSDPKRQGGETQYF. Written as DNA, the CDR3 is TGTGCCACCAGTGATCCAAAGAGACAGGGTGGAGAGACCCAGTACTTC.

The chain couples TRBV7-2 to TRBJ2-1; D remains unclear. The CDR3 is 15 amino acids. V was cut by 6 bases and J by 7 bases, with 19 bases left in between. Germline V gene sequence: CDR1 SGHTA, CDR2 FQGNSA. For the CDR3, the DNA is TGTGCCAGCAGTCCTGACTCCACTTCGAGGAATGAGCAGTTCTTC. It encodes CASSPDSTSRNEQFF.

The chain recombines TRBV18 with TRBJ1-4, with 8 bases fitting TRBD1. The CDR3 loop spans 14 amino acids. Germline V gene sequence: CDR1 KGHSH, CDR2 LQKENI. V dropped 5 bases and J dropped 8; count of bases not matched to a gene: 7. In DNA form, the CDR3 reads TGTGCCAGCTCAACGACAGGGGTGCGGGAAAAACTGTTTTTT. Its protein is CASSTTGVREKLFF.

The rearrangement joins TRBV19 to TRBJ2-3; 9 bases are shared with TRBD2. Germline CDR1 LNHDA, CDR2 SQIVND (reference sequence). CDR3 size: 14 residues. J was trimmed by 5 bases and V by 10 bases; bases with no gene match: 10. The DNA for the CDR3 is TGTGCCACTGGGACTAGCTCTAAGAAAGATACGCAGTATTTT. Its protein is CATGTSSKKDTQYF.

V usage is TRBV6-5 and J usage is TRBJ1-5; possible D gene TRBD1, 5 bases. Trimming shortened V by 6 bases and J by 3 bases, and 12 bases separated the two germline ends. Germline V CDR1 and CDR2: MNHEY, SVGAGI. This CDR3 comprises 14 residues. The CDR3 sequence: CASRTDRFNQPQHF. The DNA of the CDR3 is TGTGCCAGCAGGACCGACAGATTCAATCAGCCCCAGCATTTT.

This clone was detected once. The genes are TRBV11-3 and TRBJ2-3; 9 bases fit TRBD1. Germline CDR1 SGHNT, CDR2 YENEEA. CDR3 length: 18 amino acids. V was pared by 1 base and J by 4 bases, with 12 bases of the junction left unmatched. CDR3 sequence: CASSLGLQGDRAADTQYF. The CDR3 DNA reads TGTGCCAGCAGCTTAGGACTTCAAGGGGACAGGGCCGCAGATACGCAGTATTTT.

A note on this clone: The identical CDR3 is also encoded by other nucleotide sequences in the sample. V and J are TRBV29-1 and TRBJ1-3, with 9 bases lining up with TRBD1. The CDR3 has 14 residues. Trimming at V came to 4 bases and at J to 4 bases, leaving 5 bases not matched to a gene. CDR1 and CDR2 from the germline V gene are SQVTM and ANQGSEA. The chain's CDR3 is CSVGQGGTGNTIYF. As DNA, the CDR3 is TGCAGCGTTGGACAGGGGGGTACAGGAAACACCATATATTTT.

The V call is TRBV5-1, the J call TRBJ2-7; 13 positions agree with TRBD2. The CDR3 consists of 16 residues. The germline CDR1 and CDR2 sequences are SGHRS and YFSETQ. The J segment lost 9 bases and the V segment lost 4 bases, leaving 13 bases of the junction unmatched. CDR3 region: CASSLPGTSGIGGQYF. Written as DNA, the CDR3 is TGCGCCAGCAGCCTACCCGGGACTAGCGGGATAGGCGGGCAGTACTTC. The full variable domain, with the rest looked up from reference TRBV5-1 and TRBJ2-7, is KAGVTQTPRYLIKTRGQQVTLSCSPISGHRSVSWYQQTPGQGLQFLFEYFSETQRNKGNFPGRFSGRQFSNSRSEMNVSTLELGDSALYLCASSLPGTSGIGGQYFGPGTRLTVT.

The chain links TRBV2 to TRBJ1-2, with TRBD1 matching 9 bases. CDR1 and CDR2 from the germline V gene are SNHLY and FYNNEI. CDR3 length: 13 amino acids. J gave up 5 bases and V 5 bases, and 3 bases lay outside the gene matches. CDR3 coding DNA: TGTGCCAGCAGTACCGGGACAGGGTATGGCTACACCTTC. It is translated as CASSTGTGYGYTF.

CDR3 region: CASTFEPARVHGYTF. CDR3 nucleotide sequence: TGCGCCAGCACATTTGAGCCAGCCAGGGTCCATGGCTACACCTTC. V usage is TRBV5-1 and J usage is TRBJ1-2; possible D gene TRBD1, 5 bases. V lost 6 bases and J lost 6, with 21 bases in between. The CDR3 is made up of 15 amino acids. Germline CDR1 SGHRS, CDR2 YFSETQ.